The present entry profiles one TCR beta chain with its context. Its cognate antigen is unknown. The data derive from a study of T cell responses to AZD1222 COVID-19 vaccine. Study details: Pooling of second doses given at about 4 or about 12 weeks was done. General study results and limits: The reported proportion of spike-specific TCRs targeting unmutated variant regions was nearly half. Two AZD1222 doses significantly raised spike-specific TCR breadth and depth over controls.

There are 15 residues in the CDR3. The V end lost 2 bases, the J end lost 8 bases, and 15 bases lay between the germline ends. In germline, CDR1 is MRHNA, CDR2 SNTAGT. Only in-frame clones appear in the TCRdb table, and some are missing; sequencing was by immunoSEQ multiplex PCR. The table has approximately 100,000 clones, roughly nine tenths seen once; the top ten hold approximately 4.8%. This TCR derives from an adult in good health. The rearrangement links TRBV6-4 to TRBJ1-4; perhaps TRBD1 as D (5 bases). The material sequenced was peripheral blood, taken on day 0 of AZD1222 vaccination. DNA of the CDR3: TGTGCCAGCAGTGACACTCGGCAGGGCGGCGAAAAACTGTTTTTT. Protein sequence: CASSDTRQGGEKLFF.